This T cell receptor beta chain was sequenced during a study of blood T cell repertoires in COVID-19. TCRdb's copy holds only in-frame clones and misses some; the assay was immunoSEQ multiplex PCR. The table has a few hundred thousand clones, about 89% seen once. The sample taken for sequencing was peripheral blood. This TCR was recovered from a man between 18 and 35 years old who had recovered from COVID-19.

In DNA form, the CDR3 reads TGTGCCAGTAGAAAATATGGACAGGATAATCAGCCCCAGCATTTT. Protein: CASRKYGQDNQPQHF. The chain carries TRBV19 and TRBJ1-5, with 7 bases lining up with TRBD1. CDR1 and CDR2 (germline): LNHDA, SQIVND (reference sequence). The junction had 9 bases not matched to a gene; V was cut back by 6 bases and J by 4 bases. The CDR3 loop spans 15 amino acids.